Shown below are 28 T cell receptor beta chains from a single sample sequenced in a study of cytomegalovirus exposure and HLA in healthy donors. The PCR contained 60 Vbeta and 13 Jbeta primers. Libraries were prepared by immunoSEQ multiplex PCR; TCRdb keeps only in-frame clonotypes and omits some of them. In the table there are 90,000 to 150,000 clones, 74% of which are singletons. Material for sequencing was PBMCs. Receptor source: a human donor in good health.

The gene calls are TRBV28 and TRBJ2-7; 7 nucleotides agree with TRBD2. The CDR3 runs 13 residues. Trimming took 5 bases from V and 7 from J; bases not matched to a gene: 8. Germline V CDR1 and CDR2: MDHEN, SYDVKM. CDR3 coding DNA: TGTGCCAGCAGTCGGACTAGTTTAGGTGAGCAGTACTTC. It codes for CASSRTSLGEQYF.

Written as DNA, the CDR3 is TGTGCCAGCAGCTTAGTTTCCCCTACCCTTCTAGCCAAAAACATTCAGTACTTC. It is translated as CASSLVSPTLLAKNIQYF. The rearrangement joins TRBV7-2 to TRBJ2-4; D is uncertain. CDR3 size: 18 residues. From germline, CDR1 is SGHTA and CDR2 FQGNSA. The ends were cut back, 1 base at V and 0 bases at J, with 16 bases in the middle.

CDR3 in amino acids: CAISVAGENSPLHF. The CDR3 DNA reads as TGTGCCATCAGTGTTGCGGGGGAGAATTCACCCCTCCACTTT. The chain uses TRBV10-3 and TRBJ1-6, with D perhaps matching TRBD1 (5 bases). CDR3 length: 14 amino acids. Germline V gene sequence: CDR1 ENHRY, CDR2 SYGVKD. Trimming removed 4 bases from V and 7 bases from J, with 11 bases in between.

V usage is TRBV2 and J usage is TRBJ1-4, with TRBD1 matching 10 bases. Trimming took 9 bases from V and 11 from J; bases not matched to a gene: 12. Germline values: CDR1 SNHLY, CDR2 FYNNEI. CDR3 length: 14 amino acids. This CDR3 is CASRGPGTGDKLFF. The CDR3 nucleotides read TGTGCCAGTCGAGGTCCCGGGACAGGGGACAAACTGTTTTTT.

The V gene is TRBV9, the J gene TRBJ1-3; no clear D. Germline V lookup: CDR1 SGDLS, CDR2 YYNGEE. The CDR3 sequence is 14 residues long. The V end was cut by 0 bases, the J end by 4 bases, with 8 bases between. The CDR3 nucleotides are TGTGCCAGCAGCGTAGGTAGCTCAGGAAACACCATATATTTT. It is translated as CASSVGSSGNTIYF.

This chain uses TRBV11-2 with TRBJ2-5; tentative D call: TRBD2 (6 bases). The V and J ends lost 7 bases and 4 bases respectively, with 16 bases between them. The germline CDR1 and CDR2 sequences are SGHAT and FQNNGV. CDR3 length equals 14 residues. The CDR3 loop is CASNHGGGGETQYF. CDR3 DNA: TGTGCCAGCAATCACGGGGGAGGAGGAGAGACCCAGTACTTC.

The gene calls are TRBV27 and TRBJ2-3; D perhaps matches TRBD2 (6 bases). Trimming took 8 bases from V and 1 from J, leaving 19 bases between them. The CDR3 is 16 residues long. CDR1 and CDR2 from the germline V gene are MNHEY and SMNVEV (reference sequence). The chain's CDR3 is CASGPLGGVGTDTQYF. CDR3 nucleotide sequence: TGTGCCAGCGGACCACTTGGCGGGGTGGGCACAGATACGCAGTATTTT.

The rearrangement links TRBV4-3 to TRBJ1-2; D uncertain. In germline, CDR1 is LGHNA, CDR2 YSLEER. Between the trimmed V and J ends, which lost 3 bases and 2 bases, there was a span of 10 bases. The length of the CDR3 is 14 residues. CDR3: CASSQEQLNYGYTF. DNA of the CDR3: TGCGCCAGCAGCCAGGAGCAGCTCAACTATGGCTACACCTTC.

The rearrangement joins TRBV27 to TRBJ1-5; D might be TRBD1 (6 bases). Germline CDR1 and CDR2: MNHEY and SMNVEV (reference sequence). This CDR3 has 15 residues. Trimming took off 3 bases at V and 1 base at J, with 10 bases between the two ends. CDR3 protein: CASSFDRWSNQPQHF. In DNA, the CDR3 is TGTGCCAGCAGTTTTGACAGGTGGAGCAATCAGCCCCAGCATTTT.

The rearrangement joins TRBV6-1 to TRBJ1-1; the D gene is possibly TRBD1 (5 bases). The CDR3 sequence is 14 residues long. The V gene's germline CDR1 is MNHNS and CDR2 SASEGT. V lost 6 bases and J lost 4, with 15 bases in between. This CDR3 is CASRAGLGATEAFF. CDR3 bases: TGTGCCAGCAGGGCAGGGTTGGGTGCCACTGAAGCTTTCTTT.

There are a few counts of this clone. For the CDR3, the DNA is TGCGCCAGCAGCTCTAAACAGGCAGGGGGATTTGGGAACACTGAAGCTTTCTTT. It translates to CASSSKQAGGFGNTEAFF. V gene TRBV5-1 combines with J gene TRBJ1-1; TRBD1 matches at 7 bases. The CDR3 spans 18 residues. Trimming cost V 3 bases and J 1 base; bases outside gene matches: 15. CDR1 is SGHRS, CDR2 YFSETQ, per germline.

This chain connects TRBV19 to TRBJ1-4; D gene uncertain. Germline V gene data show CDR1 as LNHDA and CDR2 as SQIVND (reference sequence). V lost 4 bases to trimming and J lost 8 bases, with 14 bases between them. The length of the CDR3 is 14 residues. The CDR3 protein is CASSTGSIREKLFF. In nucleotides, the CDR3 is TGTGCCAGTAGTACGGGGAGTATTAGGGAAAAACTGTTTTTT. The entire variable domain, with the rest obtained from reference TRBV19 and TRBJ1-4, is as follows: DGGITQSPKYLFRKEGQNVTLSCEQNLNHDAMYWYRQDPGQGLRLIYYSQIVNDFQKGDIAEGYSVSREKKESFPLTVTSAQKNPTAFYLCASSTGSIREKLFFGSGTQLSVL.

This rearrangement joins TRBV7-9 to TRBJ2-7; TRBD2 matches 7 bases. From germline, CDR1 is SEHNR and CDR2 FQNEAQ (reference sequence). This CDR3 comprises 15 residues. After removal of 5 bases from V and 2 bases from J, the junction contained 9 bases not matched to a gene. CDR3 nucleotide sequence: TGTGCCAGCAGCCCGCCGGCGGGAGTCCCCTACGAGCAGTACTTC. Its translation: CASSPPAGVPYEQYF.

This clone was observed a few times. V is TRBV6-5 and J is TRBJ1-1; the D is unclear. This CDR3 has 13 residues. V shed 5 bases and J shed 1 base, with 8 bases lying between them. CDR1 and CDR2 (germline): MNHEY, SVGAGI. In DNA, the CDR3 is TGTGCCAGCAGTCACACACCGAACACTGAAGCTTTCTTT. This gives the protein CASSHTPNTEAFF.

The CDR3 sequence is CASSLATGAYEQYF. The CDR3 DNA reads as TGTGCCAGCAGCTTAGCGACAGGAGCCTACGAGCAGTACTTC. The V gene is TRBV7-9, the J gene TRBJ2-7; tentatively, D is TRBD1 (6 bases). CDR3 length equals 14 residues. Trimming cost V 0 bases and J 2 bases, with 8 bases left between them. Germline loops: CDR1 SEHNR, CDR2 FQNEAQ (reference sequence).

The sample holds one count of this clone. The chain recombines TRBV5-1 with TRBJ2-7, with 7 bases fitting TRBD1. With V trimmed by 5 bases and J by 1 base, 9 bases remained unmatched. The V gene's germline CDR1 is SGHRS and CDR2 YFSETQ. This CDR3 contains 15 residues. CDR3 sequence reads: CASRHRGLYSYEQYF. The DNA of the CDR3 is TGCGCCAGCAGACACAGGGGTCTTTATTCCTACGAGCAGTACTTC.

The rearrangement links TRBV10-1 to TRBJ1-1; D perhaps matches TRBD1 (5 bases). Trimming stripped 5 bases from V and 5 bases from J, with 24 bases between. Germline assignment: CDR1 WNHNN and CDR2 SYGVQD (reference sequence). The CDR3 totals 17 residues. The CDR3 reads CASSPLPPGTAGTEAFF. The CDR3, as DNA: TGCGCCAGCAGTCCACTGCCCCCCGGGACGGCGGGGACTGAAGCTTTCTTT.

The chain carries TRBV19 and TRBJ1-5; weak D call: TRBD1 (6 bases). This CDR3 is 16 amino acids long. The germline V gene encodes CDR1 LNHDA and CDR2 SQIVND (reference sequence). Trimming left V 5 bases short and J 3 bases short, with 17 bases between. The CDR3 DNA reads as TGTGCCAGTAGTCTCTCACAGGGAAGGGCCAATCAGCCCCAGCATTTT. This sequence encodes CASSLSQGRANQPQHF.

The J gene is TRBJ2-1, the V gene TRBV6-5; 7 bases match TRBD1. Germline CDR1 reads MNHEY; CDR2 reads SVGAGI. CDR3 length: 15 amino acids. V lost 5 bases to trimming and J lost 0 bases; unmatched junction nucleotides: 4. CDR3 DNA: TGTGCCAGCAGTCTGGACAGGACCTCCTACAATGAGCAGTTCTTC. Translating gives CASSLDRTSYNEQFF.

The CDR3, as DNA: TGCGCCAGCAGCTTGGGCGGACAGGGCTCCCGTGAAGCTTTCTTT. Protein: CASSLGGQGSREAFF. This chain uses TRBV5-1 with TRBJ1-1; TRBD1 agrees at 8 bases. V gave up 0 bases and J gave up 7 bases; unmatched junction bases: 8. The CDR3 consists of 15 residues. Per the germline V gene, CDR1 is SGHRS and CDR2 is YFSETQ.

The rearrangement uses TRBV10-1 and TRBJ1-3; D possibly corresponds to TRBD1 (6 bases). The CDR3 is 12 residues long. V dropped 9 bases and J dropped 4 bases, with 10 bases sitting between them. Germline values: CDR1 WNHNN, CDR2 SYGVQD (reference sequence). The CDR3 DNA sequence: TGCGCCAGTTCGGGACAAGGAAACACCATATATTTT. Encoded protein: CASSGQGNTIYF.

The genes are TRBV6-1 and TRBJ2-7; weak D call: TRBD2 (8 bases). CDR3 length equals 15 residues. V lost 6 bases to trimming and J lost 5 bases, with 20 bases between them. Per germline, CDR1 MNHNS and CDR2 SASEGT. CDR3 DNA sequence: TGTGCCAGCAGAATAGGACAGGCCGGGAGGGACGAGCAGTACTTC. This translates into CASRIGQAGRDEQYF.

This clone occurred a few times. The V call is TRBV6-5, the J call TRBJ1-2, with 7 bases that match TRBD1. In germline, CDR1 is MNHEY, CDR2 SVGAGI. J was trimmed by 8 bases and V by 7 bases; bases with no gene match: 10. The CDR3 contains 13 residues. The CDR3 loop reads CASNNPGGSGYTF. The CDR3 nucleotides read TGTGCCAGCAACAACCCAGGGGGTTCGGGCTACACCTTC.

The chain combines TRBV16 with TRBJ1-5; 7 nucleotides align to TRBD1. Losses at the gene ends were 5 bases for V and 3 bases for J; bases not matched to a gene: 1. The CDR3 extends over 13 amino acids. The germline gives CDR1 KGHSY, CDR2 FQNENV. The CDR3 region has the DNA TGTGCCAGCAGCGGACAGGCCAATCAGCCCCAGCATTTT. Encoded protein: CASSGQANQPQHF. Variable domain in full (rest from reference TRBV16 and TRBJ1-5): GEEVAQTPKHLVRGEGQKAKLYCAPIKGHSYVFWYQQVLKNEFKFLISFQNENVFDETGMPKERFSAKCLPNSPCSLEIQATKLEDSAVYFCASSGQANQPQHFGDGTRLSIL.

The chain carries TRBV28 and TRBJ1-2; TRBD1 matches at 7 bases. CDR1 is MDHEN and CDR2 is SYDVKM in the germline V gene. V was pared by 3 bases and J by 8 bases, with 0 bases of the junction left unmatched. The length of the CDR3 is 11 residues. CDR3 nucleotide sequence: TGTGCCAGCAGTTTCAGGGGGGGCTACACCTTC. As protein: CASSFRGGYTF.

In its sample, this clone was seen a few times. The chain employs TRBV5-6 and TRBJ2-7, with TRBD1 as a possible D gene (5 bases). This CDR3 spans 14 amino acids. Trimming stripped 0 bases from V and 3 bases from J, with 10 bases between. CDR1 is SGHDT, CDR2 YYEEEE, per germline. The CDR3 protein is CASSLEGENYEQYF. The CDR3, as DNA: TGTGCCAGCAGCTTGGAAGGGGAAAACTACGAGCAGTACTTC. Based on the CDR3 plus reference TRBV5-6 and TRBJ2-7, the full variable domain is DAGVTQSPTHLIKTRGQQVTLRCSPKSGHDTVSWYQQALGQGPQFIFQYYEEEERQRGNFPDRFSGHQFPNYSSELNVNALLLGDSALYLCASSLEGENYEQYFGPGTRLTVT.

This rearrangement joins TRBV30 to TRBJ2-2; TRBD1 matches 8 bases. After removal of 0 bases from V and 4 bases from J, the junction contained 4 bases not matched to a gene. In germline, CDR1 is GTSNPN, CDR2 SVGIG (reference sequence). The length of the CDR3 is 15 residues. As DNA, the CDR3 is TGTGCCTGGAGTGTCGGACAGGGTTTCACCGGGGAGCTGTTTTTT. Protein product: CAWSVGQGFTGELFF. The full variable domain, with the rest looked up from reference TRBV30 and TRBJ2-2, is SQTIHQWPATLVQPVGSPLSLECTVEGTSNPNLYWYRQAAGRGLQLLFYSVGIGQISSEVPQNLSASRPQDRQFILSSKKLLLSDSGFYLCAWSVGQGFTGELFFGEGSRLTVL.

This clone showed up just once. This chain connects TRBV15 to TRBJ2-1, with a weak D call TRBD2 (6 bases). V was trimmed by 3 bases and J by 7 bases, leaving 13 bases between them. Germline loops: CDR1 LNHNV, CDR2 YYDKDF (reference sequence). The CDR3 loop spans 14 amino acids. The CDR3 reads CATSRGSGENEQFF. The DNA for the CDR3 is TGTGCCACCAGCAGGGGGTCGGGGGAGAATGAGCAGTTCTTC.